These T cell receptor beta chains were read from a single sample in a study of cytomegalovirus exposure and HLA in healthy donors. Profiling relied on immunoSEQ multiplex PCR, and the TCRdb table lists in-frame clones only, not all of them. The repertoire consists of more than 90,000 clones, with approximately 78% occurring once and the leading ten covering roughly 23%. Source material: PBMCs. The receptors derive from a young man in good health and CMV-seropositive. The CDR3 runs from the conserved cysteine through the conserved F or W. A D gene is named only where the DNA matches it firmly. Part of the rows lack a size; the others show once, few, many or a class for expanded clones.

clone size: NA; V gene: TRBV6-4; J gene: TRBJ2-1; D gene: NA; CDR3 DNA: TGTGCCAGCAGTCTATCAAGTGAAAATGAGCAGTTCTTC; CDR3 protein: CASSLSSENEQFF
clone size: NA; V gene: TRBV4-1; J gene: TRBJ2-5; D gene: NA; CDR3 DNA: TGCGCCAGCAGCCAAGGCCAGGGTCTCGGGGAGACCCAGTACTTC; CDR3 protein: CASSQGQGLGETQYF
clone size: NA; V gene: TRBV6-1; J gene: TRBJ2-5; D gene: NA; CDR3 DNA: TGTGCCAGCACCCCTAGTCTAATACTCCAAGAGACCCAGTACTTC; CDR3 protein: CASTPSLILQETQYF
clone size: NA; V gene: TRBV2; J gene: TRBJ1-1; D gene: NA; CDR3 DNA: TGTGCCAGCAGGGGCATACCGAACACTGAAGCTTTCTTT; CDR3 protein: CASRGIPNTEAFF
clone size: NA; V gene: TRBV16; J gene: TRBJ1-1; D gene: NA; CDR3 DNA: TGTGCCAGCAGCCAATCGGGAGTGGTGAACACTGAAGCTTTCTTT; CDR3 protein: CASSQSGVVNTEAFF
clone size: NA; V gene: TRBV5-1; J gene: TRBJ1-2; D gene: NA; CDR3 DNA: TGCGCCAGCAGCTTGGAAACAGGAGATGGCTACACCTTC; CDR3 protein: CASSLETGDGYTF
clone size: NA; V gene: TRBV7-8; J gene: TRBJ1-5; D gene: NA; CDR3 DNA: TGTGCCAGCAGCCGGCGGGTGGGAAGAAATCAGCCCCAGCATTTT; CDR3 protein: CASSRRVGRNQPQHF
clone size: NA; V gene: TRBV5-1; J gene: TRBJ1-1; D gene: NA; CDR3 DNA: TGCGCCAGCAGCTTGGCCCAGGGTGCCACTGAAGCTTTCTTT; CDR3 protein: CASSLAQGATEAFF
clone size: once; V gene: TRBV7-9; J gene: TRBJ2-5; D gene: TRBD2; CDR3 DNA: TGTGCCAGCAGTGGACTAGCGGGTGCATTCGGGACCCAGTACTTC; CDR3 protein: CASSGLAGAFGTQYF
clone size: NA; V gene: TRBV5-1; J gene: TRBJ1-2; D gene: TRBD1; CDR3 DNA: TGCGCCAGCAGCTTGGAACAGGGGGTAGGGAGAGGCTACACCTTC; CDR3 protein: CASSLEQGVGRGYTF
clone size: NA; V gene: TRBV29-1; J gene: TRBJ2-7; D gene: NA; CDR3 DNA: TGCAGCGCCCGACAGAGCAGAGACACCTACGAGCAGTACTTC; CDR3 protein: CSARQSRDTYEQYF
clone size: NA; V gene: TRBV27; J gene: TRBJ2-5; D gene: TRBD2; CDR3 DNA: TGTGCCAGCGGGCGACCGGGACTAGCGGGAGCGGAGACCCAGTACTTC; CDR3 protein: CASGRPGLAGAETQYF
clone size: NA; V gene: TRBV7-2; J gene: TRBJ2-2; D gene: TRBD1; CDR3 DNA: TGTGCCAGCAGCTTATGGTACAGGGGACGTACCGGGGAGCTGTTTTTT; CDR3 protein: CASSLWYRGRTGELFF
clone size: NA; V gene: TRBV5-1; J gene: TRBJ2-6; D gene: TRBD1; CDR3 DNA: TGCGCCAGCGGATCGACAGGGACTGGGGCCAACGTCCTGACTTTC; CDR3 protein: CASGSTGTGANVLTF
clone size: once; V gene: TRBV5-4; J gene: TRBJ1-1; D gene: TRBD1; CDR3 DNA: TGTGCCAGCAGCAAACCGGGACAGGGGGCAACGGACACTGAAGCTTTCTTT; CDR3 protein: CASSKPGQGATDTEAFF
clone size: NA; V gene: TRBV28; J gene: TRBJ1-1; D gene: NA; CDR3 DNA: TGTGCCAGCAGTTTGACGGGTTTAAAGGTTTTCTTT; CDR3 protein: CASSLTGLKVFF
clone size: NA; V gene: TRBV7-2; J gene: TRBJ2-3; D gene: NA; CDR3 DNA: TGTGCCAGCAGGAGGACAGATACGCAGTATTTT; CDR3 protein: CASRRTDTQYF
clone size: NA; V gene: TRBV4-2; J gene: TRBJ1-6; D gene: NA; CDR3 DNA: TGTGCCAGCAGCCAAGAAGAGCGCTCCTATAATTCACCCCTCCACTTT; CDR3 protein: CASSQEERSYNSPLHF
clone size: NA; V gene: TRBV7-2; J gene: TRBJ2-5; D gene: TRBD2; CDR3 DNA: TGTGCCAGCAGCTATACTAGCGGGACCCTCGGGACCCAGTACTTC; CDR3 protein: CASSYTSGTLGTQYF
clone size: NA; V gene: TRBV6-6; J gene: TRBJ1-2; D gene: NA; CDR3 DNA: TGTGCCAGCGGCGCCCAGGGCGCGTACTCTGGCTACACCTTC; CDR3 protein: CASGAQGAYSGYTF
clone size: NA; V gene: TRBV9; J gene: TRBJ2-1; D gene: TRBD2; CDR3 DNA: TGTGCCAGCCGGAGCGGGGGCGATACCTACAATGAGCAGTTCTTC; CDR3 protein: CASRSGGDTYNEQFF
clone size: NA; V gene: TRBV15; J gene: TRBJ2-7; D gene: TRBD1; CDR3 DNA: TGTGCCACCAGCTTAGACAGGGGGCTAGGGGAGCAGTACTTC; CDR3 protein: CATSLDRGLGEQYF
clone size: NA; V gene: TRBV5-8; J gene: TRBJ2-1; D gene: NA; CDR3 DNA: TGTGCCAGCAGCTTAGGCGGGTTTTACAATGAGCAGTTCTTC; CDR3 protein: CASSLGGFYNEQFF
clone size: many; V gene: TRBV28; J gene: TRBJ1-1; D gene: NA; CDR3 DNA: TGTGCCAGCAGACTAACTGATATGAACACTGAAGCTTTCTTT; CDR3 protein: CASRLTDMNTEAFF
clone size: NA; V gene: TRBV11-3; J gene: TRBJ2-2; D gene: NA; CDR3 DNA: TGTGCCAGCAGCTTAGACAGGGAGAACACCGGGGAGCTGTTTTTT; CDR3 protein: CASSLDRENTGELFF
clone size: NA; V gene: TRBV28; J gene: TRBJ1-4; D gene: TRBD1; CDR3 DNA: TGTGCCAGCACCGGGACAGGGTCTAATGAAAAACTGTTTTTT; CDR3 protein: CASTGTGSNEKLFF
clone size: NA; V gene: TRBV13; J gene: TRBJ2-7; D gene: NA; CDR3 DNA: TGTGCCAGCAGCTTAGGTCAGGAAACCTACGAGCAGTACTTC; CDR3 protein: CASSLGQETYEQYF
clone size: NA; V gene: TRBV10-3; J gene: TRBJ1-2; D gene: NA; CDR3 DNA: TGTGCCATCAGTGCCGGGACTTATTATGGCTACACCTTC; CDR3 protein: CAISAGTYYGYTF
clone size: NA; V gene: TRBV5-4; J gene: TRBJ1-6; D gene: NA; CDR3 DNA: TGTGCCAGCAGCTCGGGAGGGACCCTAGCTAATTCACCCCTCCACTTT; CDR3 protein: CASSSGGTLANSPLHF
clone size: NA; V gene: TRBV10-3; J gene: TRBJ1-2; D gene: TRBD1; CDR3 DNA: TGTGCCATCAGTGTGGACAGGAACTATGGCTACACCTTC; CDR3 protein: CAISVDRNYGYTF
clone size: NA; V gene: TRBV2; J gene: TRBJ2-1; D gene: TRBD2; CDR3 DNA: TGTGCCAGCAGTGACTCCCCTAGCGGGGGGATCAATGAGCAGTTCTTC; CDR3 protein: CASSDSPSGGINEQFF
clone size: NA; V gene: TRBV5-1; J gene: TRBJ1-3; D gene: NA; CDR3 DNA: TGCGCCAGCAGCTTGGCCACAGACCCCGGAGGGACCATATATTTT; CDR3 protein: CASSLATDPGGTIYF
clone size: NA; V gene: TRBV19; J gene: TRBJ1-1; D gene: TRBD1; CDR3 DNA: TGTGCCAGTAAAGGACAGGACTACACTGAAGCTTTCTTT; CDR3 protein: CASKGQDYTEAFF
clone size: NA; V gene: TRBV4-2; J gene: TRBJ1-2; D gene: NA; CDR3 DNA: TGTGCCAGCAGCCCCTTGGTACGGAGCTATGGCTACACCTTC; CDR3 protein: CASSPLVRSYGYTF
clone size: NA; V gene: TRBV5-1; J gene: TRBJ2-3; D gene: NA; CDR3 DNA: TGCGCCAGCAGCCCGACAGGCGGGTCAGATACGCAGTATTTT; CDR3 protein: CASSPTGGSDTQYF
clone size: NA; V gene: TRBV7-9; J gene: TRBJ2-1; D gene: TRBD1; CDR3 DNA: TGTGCCAGCGCCTGGGGGACAGGTTACAATGAGCAGTTCTTC; CDR3 protein: CASAWGTGYNEQFF
clone size: NA; V gene: TRBV7-9; J gene: TRBJ1-6; D gene: TRBD1; CDR3 DNA: TGTGCCAGCAGTCCCGGGACAGGGCGCTCCTATAATTCACCCCTCCACTTT; CDR3 protein: CASSPGTGRSYNSPLHF
clone size: NA; V gene: TRBV5-1; J gene: TRBJ1-1; D gene: NA; CDR3 DNA: TGCGCCAGCAGCTTGGATGGGGCGAACACTGAAGCTTTCTTT; CDR3 protein: CASSLDGANTEAFF
clone size: few; V gene: TRBV6-6; J gene: TRBJ1-4; D gene: TRBD1; CDR3 DNA: TGTGCCAGCAGTTGGGGACAGGGGACTAATGAAAAACTGTTTTTT; CDR3 protein: CASSWGQGTNEKLFF
clone size: NA; V gene: TRBV7-9; J gene: TRBJ1-1; D gene: NA; CDR3 DNA: TGTGCCAGCAGCTTATGGGACACGATGAACACTGAAGCTTTCTTT; CDR3 protein: CASSLWDTMNTEAFF
clone size: NA; V gene: TRBV5-6; J gene: TRBJ2-5; D gene: NA; CDR3 DNA: TGTGCCAGCAGCCTACCAACCTCTAGGGGCAAATACTTC; CDR3 protein: CASSLPTSRGKYF
clone size: NA; V gene: TRBV13; J gene: TRBJ2-2; D gene: NA; CDR3 DNA: TGTGCCAGCAGCTCACAACAGGGCTCCGGGGAGCTGTTTTTT; CDR3 protein: CASSSQQGSGELFF
clone size: once; V gene: TRBV5-4; J gene: TRBJ2-1; D gene: TRBD2; CDR3 DNA: TGTGCCAGCAGCTTGGCACTAGCGGCTCGCAATGAGCAGTTCTTC; CDR3 protein: CASSLALAARNEQFF
clone size: NA; V gene: TRBV19; J gene: TRBJ1-3; D gene: NA; CDR3 DNA: TGTGCCAGTAGCGAGGCAATTTTTAGAAACACCATATATTTT; CDR3 protein: CASSEAIFRNTIYF
clone size: NA; V gene: TRBV7-3; J gene: TRBJ1-1; D gene: NA; CDR3 DNA: TGTGCCAGCAGCACTCAGTCAGGTGAAGCTTTCTTT; CDR3 protein: CASSTQSGEAFF